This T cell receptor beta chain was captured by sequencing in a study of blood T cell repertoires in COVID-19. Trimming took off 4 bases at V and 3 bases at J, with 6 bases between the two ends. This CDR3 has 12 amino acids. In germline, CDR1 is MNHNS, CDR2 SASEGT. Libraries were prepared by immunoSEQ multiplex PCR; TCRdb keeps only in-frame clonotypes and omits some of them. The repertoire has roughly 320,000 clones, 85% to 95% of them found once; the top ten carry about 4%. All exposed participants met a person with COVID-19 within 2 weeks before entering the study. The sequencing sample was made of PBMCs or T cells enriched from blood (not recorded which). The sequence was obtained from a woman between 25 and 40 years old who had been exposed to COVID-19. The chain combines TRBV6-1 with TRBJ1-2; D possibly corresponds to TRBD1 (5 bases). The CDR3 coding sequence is TGTGCCAGCAGTGTGACAGACTATGGCTACACCTTC. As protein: CASSVTDYGYTF.